One and the same sample provided the 20 T cell receptor beta chains below, sequenced in a study of siplizumab effects on memory and regulatory T cells. The method was immunoSEQ multiplex PCR; TCRdb's version includes in-frame clones alone and lacks a portion of them. The table lists 75,000 to 100,000 clones, just under 95% of them singletons. Sequencing was done on a sample of non-Treg CD4+ T cells sorted from blood. The source of these receptors is a human donor in good health.

The V call is TRBV19, the J call TRBJ1-2; 10 nucleotides align to TRBD1. V dropped 5 bases and J dropped 5; count of bases not matched to a gene: 20. In germline, CDR1 is LNHDA, CDR2 SQIVND (reference sequence). The CDR3 sequence is 19 residues long. The CDR3 sequence: CASSSRTGGSLTATYGYTF. CDR3 sequence (DNA): TGTGCCAGTAGTTCCCGGACAGGGGGTTCTCTCACCGCCACATATGGCTACACCTTC.

V gene TRBV25-1 combines with J gene TRBJ1-6, with TRBD1 matching 8 bases. Germline V gene lookup returns CDR1 MGHDK and CDR2 SYGVNS. The CDR3 is 15 residues long. Germline trimming cut 6 bases from V and 8 bases from J; bases unmatched to any gene: 9. The CDR3 nucleotides are TGTGCCAGCAGGAGATCGGGACAGGTCGATTCACCCCTCCACTTT. Protein: CASRRSGQVDSPLHF.

The V and J genes are TRBV28 and TRBJ1-2, with D unclear. Germline V gives CDR1 MDHEN, CDR2 SYDVKM. The CDR3 covers 17 residues. Trimming left V 5 bases short and J 5 bases short, with 24 bases between. CDR3 in amino acids: CASSLLIYQAVDYGYTF. CDR3 nucleotide sequence: TGTGCCAGCAGTCTCTTAATATATCAAGCCGTCGATTATGGCTACACCTTC.

The chain combines TRBV10-3 with TRBJ2-7, with D possibly being TRBD2 (6 bases). The CDR3 is 12 amino acids. CDR1 is ENHRY and CDR2 is SYGVKD in the germline V gene. The V end was cut by 5 bases, the J end by 6 bases, with 11 bases between. CDR3 residues: CAISNGGFEQYF. CDR3 bases: TGTGCCATCAGTAACGGAGGGTTCGAGCAGTACTTC.

The V call is TRBV5-4, the J call TRBJ2-5; D is possibly TRBD2 (5 bases). CDR1 SGHNT and CDR2 YYREEE come from the germline V gene (reference sequence). The ends were cut back, 0 bases at V and 4 bases at J, with 10 bases in the middle. The CDR3 is made up of 14 amino acids. The CDR3 reads CASSLGDGGETQYF. DNA for the CDR3: TGTGCCAGCAGCTTGGGTGATGGAGGAGAGACCCAGTACTTC.

The genes are TRBV2 and TRBJ2-1; D is possibly TRBD1 (5 bases). Germline CDR1 SNHLY, CDR2 FYNNEI. The CDR3 has 14 residues. V lost 9 bases and J 9 bases, leaving 21 bases between the germline ends. The CDR3 region has the DNA TGTGCCAGTAGGATGTTAGGGAATCAGGGTGAGCAGTTCTTC. It codes for CASRMLGNQGEQFF.

The chain is built from TRBV28 and TRBJ1-1, with D perhaps matching TRBD1 (5 bases). V was shortened by 6 bases and J by 3 bases, with 26 bases between the two germline ends. The CDR3 totals 18 residues. CDR1 and CDR2 from the germline V gene are MDHEN and SYDVKM. The CDR3 nucleotides read TGTGCCAGCAGCGAAAGTGGGGGAAAAAAAGATAACGACACTGAAGCTTTCTTT. Amino acids: CASSESGGKKDNDTEAFF. Combining the CDR3 with reference TRBV28 and TRBJ1-1 gives the whole variable domain DVKVTQSSRYLVKRTGEKVFLECVQDMDHENMFWYRQDPGLGLRLIYFSYDVKMKEKGDIPEGYSVSREKKERFSLILESASTNQTSMYLCASSESGGKKDNDTEAFFGQGTRLTVV.

The chain joins TRBV11-3 to TRBJ2-2; 10 nucleotides line up with TRBD1. Unmatched junction bases numbered 9, after V lost 5 bases and J lost 3 bases. The V gene's germline CDR1 is SGHNT and CDR2 YENEEA. The CDR3 is 17 amino acids. As DNA, the CDR3 is TGTGCCAGCAGCCCCAATACCGGGACAGGGGACACCGGGGAGCTGTTTTTT. Its protein is CASSPNTGTGDTGELFF.

This chain connects TRBV5-1 to TRBJ2-1; 11 bases fit TRBD1. Trimming removed 4 bases from V and 5 bases from J; junction bases left unmatched: 5. In germline, CDR1 is SGHRS, CDR2 YFSETQ. The CDR3 sequence is 15 residues long. The CDR3 is CASSHGTGGNNEQFF. CDR3 bases: TGCGCCAGCAGCCATGGGACAGGGGGTAACAATGAGCAGTTCTTC.

The rearrangement links TRBV19 to TRBJ2-1; D call uncertain. The germline V gene has CDR1 LNHDA and CDR2 SQIVND (reference sequence). This CDR3 comprises 14 residues. V was clipped by 5 bases and J by 3 bases, with 11 bases between them. In DNA form, the CDR3 reads TGTGCCAGTAGTTTTAGGGTGTTCTACAATGAGCAGTTCTTC. This translates into CASSFRVFYNEQFF.

The chain joins TRBV28 to TRBJ1-1, with TRBD1 matching 7 bases. This CDR3 comprises 13 residues. V trimming: 6 bases; J trimming: 2 bases; junction bases outside the gene matches: 3. Germline V gives CDR1 MDHEN, CDR2 SYDVKM. The CDR3 nucleotides are TGTGCCAGCAGCGACAGGGCAAACACTGAAGCTTTCTTT. This sequence encodes CASSDRANTEAFF.

V gene TRBV7-9 combines with J gene TRBJ1-2; no firm D call. The germline gives CDR1 SEHNR, CDR2 FQNEAQ (reference sequence). This CDR3 has 15 residues. Trimming took off 5 bases at V and 2 bases at J, with 15 bases between the two ends. The DNA for the CDR3 is TGTGCCAGCAGCCTTCAGGCCGGGAGGAACTATGGCTACACCTTC. Translation gives CASSLQAGRNYGYTF.

The chain combines TRBV28 with TRBJ2-2, with TRBD1 matching over 7 bases. This CDR3 is built from 14 residues. V shed 10 bases and J 2 bases; nucleotides not matched to a gene: 7. The germline V gene has CDR1 MDHEN and CDR2 SYDVKM. In DNA form, the CDR3 reads TGTGCCAACAGGGGATCGGGTAACACCGGGGAGCTGTTTTTT. Its protein product is CANRGSGNTGELFF.

The CDR3 DNA sequence: TGTGCCAGCAGCTCGAAAACAGGCCTTCGGGGCTACACCTTC. It is translated as CASSSKTGLRGYTF. This chain uses TRBV5-6 with TRBJ1-2; perhaps TRBD1 as D (5 bases). Germline-derived CDR1 and CDR2 are SGHDT and YYEEEE. The length of the CDR3 is 14 residues. With 3 bases removed from V and 8 bases from J, the gap between germline ends came to 17 bases. The whole variable domain, remainder taken from reference TRBV5-6 and TRBJ1-2, is DAGVTQSPTHLIKTRGQQVTLRCSPKSGHDTVSWYQQALGQGPQFIFQYYEEEERQRGNFPDRFSGHQFPNYSSELNVNALLLGDSALYLCASSSKTGLRGYTFGSGTRLTVV.

V usage is TRBV11-3 and J usage is TRBJ2-7, with TRBD1 matching over 9 bases. V trimming: 1 base; J trimming: 5 bases; junction bases outside the gene matches: 3. The CDR3 totals 14 residues. Germline V CDR1 and CDR2: SGHNT, YENEEA. The CDR3 DNA follows: TGTGCCAGCAGCTTAGCGGACAGGGGAGACGAGCAGTACTTC. Its translation is CASSLADRGDEQYF. Filled out from reference TRBV11-3 and TRBJ2-7, the complete variable domain reads EAGVVQSPRYKIIEKKQPVAFWCNPISGHNTLYWYLQNLGQGPELLIRYENEEAVDDSQLPKDRFSAERLKGVDSTLKIQPAELGDSAVYLCASSLADRGDEQYFGPGTRLTVT.

This chain links TRBV29-1 with TRBJ2-2; 15 bases line up with TRBD2. V shed 6 bases, J shed 5 bases, and the junction held 4 bases outside the gene matches. CDR1 is SQVTM, CDR2 ANQGSEA, per germline. CDR3 length: 15 amino acids. The CDR3 nucleotides are TGCAGCGTCGGACTAGCGGGAGGGTTGACCGGGGAGCTGTTTTTT. It specifies CSVGLAGGLTGELFF.

The V and J genes are TRBV6-1 and TRBJ1-2; tentative D call: TRBD1 (6 bases). There are 13 residues in the CDR3. Germline-derived CDR1 and CDR2 are MNHNS and SASEGT. The V end was cut by 6 bases, the J end by 3 bases, with 11 bases between. The CDR3 nucleotides are TGTGCCAGCAGGGGGGCCGCGGACTATGGCTACACCTTC. Translating it yields CASRGAADYGYTF.

This rearrangement joins TRBV6-1 to TRBJ1-5; 7 bases align to TRBD1. CDR1 and CDR2 (germline): MNHNS, SASEGT. With V trimmed by 3 bases and J by 5 bases, 7 bases remained unmatched. The CDR3 length is 15 residues. In DNA form, the CDR3 reads TGTGCCAGCAGTGAGGACAGGTCCCCCGATCAGCCCCAGCATTTT. Translating it yields CASSEDRSPDQPQHF.

In its sample, this clone was seen once. The chain has TRBV18 and TRBJ2-7; D perhaps matches TRBD1 (5 bases). Trimming removed 1 base from V and 4 bases from J, with 11 bases in between. CDR1 KGHSH and CDR2 LQKENI come from the germline V gene. The CDR3 has 14 residues. For the CDR3, the DNA is TGTGCCAGCTCACCACAGGGGTCCCGATACGAGCAGTACTTC. It specifies CASSPQGSRYEQYF. Based on the CDR3 plus reference TRBV18 and TRBJ2-7, the full variable domain is NAGVMQNPRHLVRRRGQEARLRCSPMKGHSHVYWYRQLPEEGLKFMVYLQKENIIDESGMPKERFSAEFPKEGPSILRIQQVVRGDSAAYFCASSPQGSRYEQYFGPGTRLTVT.

The chain carries TRBV6-1 and TRBJ2-3; 7 positions match TRBD1. Germline V CDR1 and CDR2: MNHNS, SASEGT. There are 15 residues in the CDR3. V was clipped by 6 bases and J by 0 bases; unmatched bases: 6. CDR3 in DNA: TGTGCCAGCAGATACAGGGGATCTAGCACAGATACGCAGTATTTT. Encoded protein: CASRYRGSSTDTQYF.